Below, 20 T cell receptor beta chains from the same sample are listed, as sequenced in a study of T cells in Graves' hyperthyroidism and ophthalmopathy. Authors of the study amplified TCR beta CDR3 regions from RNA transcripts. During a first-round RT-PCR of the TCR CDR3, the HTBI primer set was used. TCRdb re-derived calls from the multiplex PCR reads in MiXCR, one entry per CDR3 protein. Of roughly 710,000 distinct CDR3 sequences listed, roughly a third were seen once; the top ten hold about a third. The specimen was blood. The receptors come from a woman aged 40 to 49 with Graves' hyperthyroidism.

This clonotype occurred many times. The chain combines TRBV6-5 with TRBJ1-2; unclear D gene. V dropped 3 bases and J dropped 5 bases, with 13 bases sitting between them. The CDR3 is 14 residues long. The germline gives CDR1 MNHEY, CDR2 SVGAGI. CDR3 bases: TGTGCCAGCAGTTATGGGTGGAAGACATATGGCTACACCTTC. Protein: CASSYGWKTYGYTF.

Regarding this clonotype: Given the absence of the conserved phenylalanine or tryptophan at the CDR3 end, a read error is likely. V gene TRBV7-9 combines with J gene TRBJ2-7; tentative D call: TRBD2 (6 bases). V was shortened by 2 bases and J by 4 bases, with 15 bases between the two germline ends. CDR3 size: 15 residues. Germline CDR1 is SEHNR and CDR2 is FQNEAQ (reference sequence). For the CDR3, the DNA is TGTGCCAGCAGCTTAATTGACTTCGGGGGTTACGAGCAGTACCTC. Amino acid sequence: CASSLIDFGGYEQYL.

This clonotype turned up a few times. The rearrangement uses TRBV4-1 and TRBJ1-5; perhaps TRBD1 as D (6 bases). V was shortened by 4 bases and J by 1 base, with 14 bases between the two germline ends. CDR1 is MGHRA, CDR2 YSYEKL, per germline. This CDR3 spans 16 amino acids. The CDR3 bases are TGCGCCAGCAGCCCACAAGGGGGGGGGAGCAATCAGCCCCAGCATTTT. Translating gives CASSPQGGGSNQPQHF.

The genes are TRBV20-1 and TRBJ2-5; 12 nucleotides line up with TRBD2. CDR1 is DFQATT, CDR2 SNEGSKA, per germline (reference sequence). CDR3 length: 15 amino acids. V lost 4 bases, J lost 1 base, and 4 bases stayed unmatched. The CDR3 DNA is TGCAGTGCTACCACTAGCGGGGGGTTCCAAGAGACCCAGTACTTC. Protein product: CSATTSGGFQETQYF.

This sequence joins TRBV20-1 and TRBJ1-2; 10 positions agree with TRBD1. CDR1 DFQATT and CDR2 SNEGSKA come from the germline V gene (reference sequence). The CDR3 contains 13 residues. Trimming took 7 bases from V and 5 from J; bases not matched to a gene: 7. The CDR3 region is CSVTGGAGYGYTF. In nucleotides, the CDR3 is TGCAGTGTGACAGGGGGCGCGGGGTATGGCTACACCTTC.

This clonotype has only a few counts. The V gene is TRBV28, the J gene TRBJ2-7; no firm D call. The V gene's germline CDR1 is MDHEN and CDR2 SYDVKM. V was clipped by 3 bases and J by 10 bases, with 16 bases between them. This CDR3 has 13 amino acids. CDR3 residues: CASSLPDLKRQYF. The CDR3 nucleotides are TGTGCCAGCAGTTTGCCCGATCTGAAGCGTCAGTACTTC.

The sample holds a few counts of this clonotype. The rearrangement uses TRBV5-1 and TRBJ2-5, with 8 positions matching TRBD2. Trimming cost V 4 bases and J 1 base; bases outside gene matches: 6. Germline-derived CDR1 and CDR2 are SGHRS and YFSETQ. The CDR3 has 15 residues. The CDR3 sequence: CASSPNSGSQETQYF. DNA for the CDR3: TGCGCCAGCAGCCCCAACAGCGGGAGCCAAGAGACCCAGTACTTC.

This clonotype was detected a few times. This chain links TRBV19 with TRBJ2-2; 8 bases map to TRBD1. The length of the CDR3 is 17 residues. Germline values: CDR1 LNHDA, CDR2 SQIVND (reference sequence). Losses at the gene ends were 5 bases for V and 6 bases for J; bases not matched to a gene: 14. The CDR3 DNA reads TGTGCCAGTAGTCTGCAGGGCGGACAGGGTAGTTCCGGGGAGCTGTTTTTT. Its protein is CASSLQGGQGSSGELFF.

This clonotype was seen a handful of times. The CDR3 DNA reads as TGTGCCAGCTCACCGGGGGTGTCTGGGGCCAACGTCCTGACTTTC. This sequence encodes CASSPGVSGANVLTF. The gene calls are TRBV10-3 and TRBJ2-6, with a weak D call TRBD2 (6 bases). V gave up 10 bases and J gave up 1 base, with 14 bases separating them. CDR1 is ENHRY, CDR2 SYGVKD, per germline. This CDR3 spans 15 amino acids.

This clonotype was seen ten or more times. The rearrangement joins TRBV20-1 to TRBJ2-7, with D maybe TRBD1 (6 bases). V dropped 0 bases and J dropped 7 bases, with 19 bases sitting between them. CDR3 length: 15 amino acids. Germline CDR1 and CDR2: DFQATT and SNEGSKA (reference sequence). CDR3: CSARDRGQTLGEQYF. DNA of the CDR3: TGCAGTGCTAGAGATAGAGGACAGACCCTCGGGGAGCAGTACTTC.

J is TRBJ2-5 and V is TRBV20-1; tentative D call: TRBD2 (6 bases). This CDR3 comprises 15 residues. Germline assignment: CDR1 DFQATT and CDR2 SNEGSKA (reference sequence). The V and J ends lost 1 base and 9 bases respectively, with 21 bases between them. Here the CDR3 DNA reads TGCAGTGCTAGAGTGGCGGCGCGGGGCAATCAGCCCCAGTACTTC. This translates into CSARVAARGNQPQYF.

DNA of the CDR3: TGTGCCGGCTCTTCGATTGGTTATGGCTACACCTTC. It specifies CAGSSIGYGYTF. The chain carries TRBV19 and TRBJ1-2; D remains ambiguous. Trimming stripped 11 bases from V and 5 bases from J, with 15 bases between. Looked up from germline, CDR1 is LNHDA and CDR2 is SQIVND (reference sequence). The length of the CDR3 is 12 residues.

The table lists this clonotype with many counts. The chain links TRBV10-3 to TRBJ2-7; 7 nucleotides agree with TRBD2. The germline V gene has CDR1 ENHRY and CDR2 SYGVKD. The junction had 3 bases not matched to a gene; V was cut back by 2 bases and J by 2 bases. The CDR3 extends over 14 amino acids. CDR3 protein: CAISESGTTYEQYF. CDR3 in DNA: TGTGCCATCAGTGAGAGCGGGACCACCTACGAGCAGTACTTC.

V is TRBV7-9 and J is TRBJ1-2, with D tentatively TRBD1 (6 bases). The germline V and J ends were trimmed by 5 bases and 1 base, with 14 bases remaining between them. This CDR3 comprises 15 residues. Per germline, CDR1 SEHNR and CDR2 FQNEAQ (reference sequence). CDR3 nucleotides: TGTGCCAGCAGCGCGCCGGGACAAATTAACTATGGCTACACCTTC. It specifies CASSAPGQINYGYTF.

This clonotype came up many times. Written as DNA, the CDR3 is TGTGCCAGCACCAGGACAGGGTTATGGACCGGGGAGCTGTTTTTT. It specifies CASTRTGLWTGELFF. The rearrangement uses TRBV7-2 and TRBJ2-2; TRBD1 matches at 8 bases. This CDR3 has 15 residues. V shed 7 bases and J 5 bases; nucleotides not matched to a gene: 9. Germline CDR1 reads SGHTA; CDR2 reads FQGNSA.

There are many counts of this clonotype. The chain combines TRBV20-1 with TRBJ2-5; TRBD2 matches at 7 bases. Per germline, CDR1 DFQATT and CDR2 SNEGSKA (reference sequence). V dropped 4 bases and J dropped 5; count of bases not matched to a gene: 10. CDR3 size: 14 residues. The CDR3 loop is CSAIKTSLSETQYF. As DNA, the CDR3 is TGCAGTGCTATTAAGACTAGCCTTTCCGAGACCCAGTACTTC.

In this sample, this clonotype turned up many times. The CDR3 DNA reads TGTGCCAGCAGCTTAGTTAGCGGGAGTCTGAAGCTGTTTTTT. It yields the protein CASSLVSGSLKLFF. The J gene is TRBJ2-2, the V gene TRBV5-6; the match to TRBD2 covers 9 bases. Germline CDR1 is SGHDT and CDR2 is YYEEEE. V was pared by 2 bases and J by 12 bases, with 8 bases of the junction left unmatched. The CDR3 covers 14 residues.

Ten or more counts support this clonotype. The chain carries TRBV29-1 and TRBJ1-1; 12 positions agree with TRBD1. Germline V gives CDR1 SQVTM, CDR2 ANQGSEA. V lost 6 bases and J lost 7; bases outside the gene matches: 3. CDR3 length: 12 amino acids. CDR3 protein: CSVGQGAGEAFF. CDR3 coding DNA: TGCAGCGTGGGACAGGGGGCTGGTGAAGCTTTCTTT.

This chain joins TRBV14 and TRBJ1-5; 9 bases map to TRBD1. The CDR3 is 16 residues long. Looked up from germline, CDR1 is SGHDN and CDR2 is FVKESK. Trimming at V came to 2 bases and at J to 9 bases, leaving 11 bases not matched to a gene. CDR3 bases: TGTGCCAGCAGCCAACTCGGGACAGGGAGGTTTCGGCCCCAGCATTTT. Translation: CASSQLGTGRFRPQHF.

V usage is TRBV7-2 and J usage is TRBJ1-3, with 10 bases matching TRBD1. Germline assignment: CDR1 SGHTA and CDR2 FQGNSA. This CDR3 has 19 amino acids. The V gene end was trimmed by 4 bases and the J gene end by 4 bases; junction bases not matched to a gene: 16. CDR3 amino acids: CASSWRLAGTGAVGNTIYF. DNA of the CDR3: TGTGCCAGCAGCTGGCGACTAGCGGGGACAGGGGCAGTGGGAAACACCATATATTTT.